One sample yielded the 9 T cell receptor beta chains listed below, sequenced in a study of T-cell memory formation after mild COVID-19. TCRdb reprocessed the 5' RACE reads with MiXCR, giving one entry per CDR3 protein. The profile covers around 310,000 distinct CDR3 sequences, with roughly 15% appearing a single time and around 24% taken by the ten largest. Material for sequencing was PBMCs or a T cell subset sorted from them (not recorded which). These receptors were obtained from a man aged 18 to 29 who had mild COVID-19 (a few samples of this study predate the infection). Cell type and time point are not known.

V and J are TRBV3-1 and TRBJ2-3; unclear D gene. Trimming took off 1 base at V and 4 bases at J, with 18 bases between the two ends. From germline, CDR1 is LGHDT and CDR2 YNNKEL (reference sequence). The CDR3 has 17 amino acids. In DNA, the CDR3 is TGTGCCAGCAGCCAAGTACCTCTCCTCGGCGGCCCAGATACGCAGTATTTT. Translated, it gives CASSQVPLLGGPDTQYF.

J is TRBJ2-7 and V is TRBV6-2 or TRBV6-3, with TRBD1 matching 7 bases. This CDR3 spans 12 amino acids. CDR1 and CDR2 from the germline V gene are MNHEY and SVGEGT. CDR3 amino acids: CARSQQGWEQYV. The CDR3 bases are TGTGCCCGCAGTCAACAGGGGTGGGAGCAGTACGTC.

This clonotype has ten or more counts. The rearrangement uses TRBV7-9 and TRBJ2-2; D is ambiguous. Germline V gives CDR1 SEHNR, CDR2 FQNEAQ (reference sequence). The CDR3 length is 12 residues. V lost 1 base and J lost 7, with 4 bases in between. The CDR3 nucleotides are TGTGCCAGCAGCTTAGAACTCGGGGAGCTGTTTTTT. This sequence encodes CASSLELGELFF.

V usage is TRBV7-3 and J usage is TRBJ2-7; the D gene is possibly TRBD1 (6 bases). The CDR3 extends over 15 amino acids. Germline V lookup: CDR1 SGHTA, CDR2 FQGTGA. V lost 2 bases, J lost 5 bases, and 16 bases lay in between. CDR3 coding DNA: TGTGCCAGCAGCTTATATTTCGGGCAGGGGAACGAGCAGTACGTC. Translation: CASSLYFGQGNEQYV.

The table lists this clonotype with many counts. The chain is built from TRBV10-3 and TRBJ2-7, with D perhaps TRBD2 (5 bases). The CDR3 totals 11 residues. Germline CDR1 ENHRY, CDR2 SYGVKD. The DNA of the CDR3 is TGTGCGAGCGGACCGGACTACGAGCAGTACTTC. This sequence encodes CASGPDYEQYF.

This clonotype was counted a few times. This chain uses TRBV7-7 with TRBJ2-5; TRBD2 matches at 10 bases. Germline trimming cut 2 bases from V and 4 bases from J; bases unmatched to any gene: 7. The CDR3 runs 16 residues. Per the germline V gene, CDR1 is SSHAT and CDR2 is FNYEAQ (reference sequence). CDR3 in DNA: TGTGCCAGCAGCTTAAGGGGACTAGCGATGCTAGAGACCCAGTACTTC. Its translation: CASSLRGLAMLETQYF. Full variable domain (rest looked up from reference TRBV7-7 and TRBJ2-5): GAGVSQSPRYKVTKRGQDVTLRCDPISSHATLYWYQQALGQGPEFLTYFNYEAQPDKSGLPSDRFSAERPEGSISTLTIQRTEQRDSAMYRCASSLRGLAMLETQYFGPGTRLLVL.

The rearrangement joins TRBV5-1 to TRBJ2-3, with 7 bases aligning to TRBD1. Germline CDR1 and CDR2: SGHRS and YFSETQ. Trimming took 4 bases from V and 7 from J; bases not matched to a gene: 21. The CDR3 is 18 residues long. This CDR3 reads CASSPLALGTAVGNTQYF. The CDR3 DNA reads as TGCGCCAGCAGCCCCCTCGCTTTAGGGACAGCAGTTGGAAATACGCAGTATTTT.

The DNA for the CDR3 is TGTGCCAGCAGCTTGACCCTTTCGGATTTCTATGGCTACACCTTC. This gives the protein CASSLTLSDFYGYTF. J is TRBJ1-2 and V is TRBV5-6, with D unresolved. V lost 1 base, J lost 4 bases, and 14 bases lay in between. Germline V gene lookup returns CDR1 SGHDT and CDR2 YYEEEE. This CDR3 contains 15 residues.

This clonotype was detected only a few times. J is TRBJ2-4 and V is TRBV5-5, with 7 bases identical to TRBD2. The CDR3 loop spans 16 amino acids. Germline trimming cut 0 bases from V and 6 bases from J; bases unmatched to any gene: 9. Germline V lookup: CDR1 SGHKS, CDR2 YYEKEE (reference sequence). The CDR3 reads CASSLVGGGIINIQYF. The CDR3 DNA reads TGTGCCAGCAGCTTGGTCGGCGGGGGAATAATAAACATTCAGTACTTC. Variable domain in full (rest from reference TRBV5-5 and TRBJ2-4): DAGVTQSPTHLIKTRGQQVTLRCSPISGHKSVSWYQQVLGQGPQFIFQYYEKEERGRGNFPDRFSARQFPNYSSELNVNALLLGDSALYLCASSLVGGGIINIQYFGAGTRLSVL.